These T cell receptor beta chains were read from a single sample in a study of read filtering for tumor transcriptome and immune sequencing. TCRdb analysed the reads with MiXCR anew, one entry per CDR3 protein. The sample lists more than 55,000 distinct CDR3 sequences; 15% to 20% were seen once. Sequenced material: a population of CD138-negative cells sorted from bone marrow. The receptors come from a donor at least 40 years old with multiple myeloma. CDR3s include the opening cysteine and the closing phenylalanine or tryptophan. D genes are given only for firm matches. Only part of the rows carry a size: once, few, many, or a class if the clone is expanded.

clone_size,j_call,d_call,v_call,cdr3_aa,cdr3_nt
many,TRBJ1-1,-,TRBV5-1,CASSGQGPNTEAFF,TGCGCCAGCAGTGGGCAAGGACCGAACACTGAAGCTTTCTTT
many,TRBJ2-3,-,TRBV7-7,CASSLSSRTDTQYF,TGTGCTAGCAGCTTAAGTTCGCGGACAGATACGCAGTATTTT
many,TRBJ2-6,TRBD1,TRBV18,CASSPWTGGYSGANVLTF,TGTGCCAGCTCACCATGGACAGGGGGCTACTCTGGGGCCAACGTCCTGACTTTC
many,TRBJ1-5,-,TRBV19,CASTAGTSANQPQHF,TGTGCCAGTACCGCCGGGACTTCGGCAAATCAGCCCCAGCATTTT
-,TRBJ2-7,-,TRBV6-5,CASRPFGLLSYEQYF,TGTGCCAGCAGGCCCTTTGGACTGTTATCCTACGAGCAGTACTTC
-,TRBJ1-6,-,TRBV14,CASSHRQFINNSPLHF,TGTGCCAGCAGCCACAGACAGTTTATTAATAATTCACCCCTCCACTTT
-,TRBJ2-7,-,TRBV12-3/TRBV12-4,CASSYPRRAASYEQYF,TGTGCCAGCAGTTACCCTCGGCGGGCAGCCTCCTACGAGCAGTACTTC
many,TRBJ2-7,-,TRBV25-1,CASSAPLGLSYEQYF,TGTGCCAGCAGTGCCCCGCTGGGCTTGTCCTACGAGCAGTACTTC
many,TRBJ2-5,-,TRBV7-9,CASSPPPQETQYF,TGTGCCAGCAGCCCGCCCCCCCAAGAGACCCAGTACTTC
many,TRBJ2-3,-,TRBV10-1,CASSETTGSTDTQYF,TGCGCCAGCAGTGAGACAACAGGCAGCACAGATACGCAGTATTTT
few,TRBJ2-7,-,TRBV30,CAWGALGQYF,TGTGCCTGGGGAGCGCTAGGGCAGTACTTC
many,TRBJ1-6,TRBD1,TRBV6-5,CASSYFPGQGANSPLHF,TGTGCCAGCAGTTACTTTCCCGGACAGGGTGCGAATTCACCCCTCCACTTT
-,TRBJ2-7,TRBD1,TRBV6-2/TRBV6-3,CASSYPAGTGYEQYF,TGTGCCAGCAGTTACCCTGCTGGGACAGGCTACGAGCAGTACTTC
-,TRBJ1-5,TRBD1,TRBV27,CASSLQSAGTELNQPQHF,TGTGCCAGCAGTTTACAATCGGCCGGGACAGAGCTCAATCAGCCCCAGCATTTT
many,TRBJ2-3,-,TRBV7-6,CASSLSNRPVTTDTQYF,TGTGCCAGCAGCTTATCGAATCGTCCCGTTACCACAGATACGCAGTATTTT
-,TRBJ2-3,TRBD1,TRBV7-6,CASSQGQGSTDTQYF,TGTGCCAGCAGCCAGGGACAGGGCAGCACAGATACGCAGTATTTT
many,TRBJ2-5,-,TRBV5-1,CASSPTTQGETQYF,TGCGCCAGCAGCCCGACTACCCAAGGGGAGACCCAGTACTTC
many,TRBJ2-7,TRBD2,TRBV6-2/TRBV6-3,CASSRGLAPSHEQYF,TGTGCCAGCAGTCGTGGACTAGCACCCTCCCACGAGCAGTACTTC
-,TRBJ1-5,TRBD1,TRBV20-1,CSAGQGGQPQHF,TGCAGTGCTGGACAGGGTGGGCAGCCCCAGCATTTT
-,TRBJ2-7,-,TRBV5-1,CASSFDDYEQYF,TGCGCCAGCAGCTTCGACGACTACGAGCAGTACTTC
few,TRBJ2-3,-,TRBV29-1,CSVDGSGGNTQYF,TGCAGCGTTGATGGCAGCGGAGGAAATACGCAGTATTTT